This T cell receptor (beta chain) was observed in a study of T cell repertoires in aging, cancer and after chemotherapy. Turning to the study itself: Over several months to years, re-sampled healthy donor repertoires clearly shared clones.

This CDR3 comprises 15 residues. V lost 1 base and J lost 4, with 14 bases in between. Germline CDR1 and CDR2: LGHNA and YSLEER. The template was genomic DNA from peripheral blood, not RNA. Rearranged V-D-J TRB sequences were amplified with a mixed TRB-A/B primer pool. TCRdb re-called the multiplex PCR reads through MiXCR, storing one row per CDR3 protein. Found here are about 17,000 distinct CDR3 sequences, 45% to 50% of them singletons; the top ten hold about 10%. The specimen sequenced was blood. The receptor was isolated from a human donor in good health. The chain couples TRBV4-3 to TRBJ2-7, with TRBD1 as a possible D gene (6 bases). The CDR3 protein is CASSQGSGDTYEQYF. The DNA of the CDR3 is TGCGCCAGCAGCCAAGGGTCAGGGGATACTTACGAGCAGTACTTC.